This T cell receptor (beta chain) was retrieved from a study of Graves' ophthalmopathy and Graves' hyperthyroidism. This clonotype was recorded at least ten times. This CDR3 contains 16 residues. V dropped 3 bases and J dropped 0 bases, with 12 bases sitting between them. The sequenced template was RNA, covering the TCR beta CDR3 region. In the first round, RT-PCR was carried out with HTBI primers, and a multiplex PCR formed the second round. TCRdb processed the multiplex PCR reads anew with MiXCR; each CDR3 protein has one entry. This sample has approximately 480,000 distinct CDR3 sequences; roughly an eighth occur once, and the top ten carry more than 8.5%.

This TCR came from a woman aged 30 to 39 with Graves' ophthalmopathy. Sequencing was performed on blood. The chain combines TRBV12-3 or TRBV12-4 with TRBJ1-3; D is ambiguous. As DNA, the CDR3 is TGTGCCAGCAGTTTCACGTTCACTGCCTCTGGAAACACCATATATTTT. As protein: CASSFTFTASGNTIYF.